Listed here are 15 T cell receptor beta chains from one sample, sequenced in a study of cytomegalovirus exposure and HLA in healthy donors. Vbeta (60) and Jbeta (13) primers were used in the PCR. Profiling relied on immunoSEQ multiplex PCR, and the TCRdb table lists in-frame clones only, not all of them. Among around 130,000 clones, around 69% were seen once, and the ten largest hold roughly 2.7%. The sequenced material came from PBMCs. The receptors were gathered from a human donor in good health.

This chain connects TRBV5-1 to TRBJ2-5, with D unresolved. The CDR3 is made up of 14 amino acids. In germline, CDR1 is SGHRS, CDR2 YFSETQ. V lost 0 bases and J lost 1, with 7 bases in between. The CDR3 DNA follows: TGCGCCAGCAGCTTGGGGGCAGGCCAAGAGACCCAGTACTTC. Encoded protein: CASSLGAGQETQYF. The whole variable domain, filled in from reference TRBV5-1 and TRBJ2-5, reads KAGVTQTPRYLIKTRGQQVTLSCSPISGHRSVSWYQQTPGQGLQFLFEYFSETQRNKGNFPGRFSGRQFSNSRSEMNVSTLELGDSALYLCASSLGAGQETQYFGPGTRLLVL.

CDR3 DNA: TGTGCCACGGGTTTCGGCGGTCAGCCCCAGCATTTT. The encoded protein is CATGFGGQPQHF. V usage is TRBV19 and J usage is TRBJ1-5; D call uncertain. The CDR3 contains 12 residues. Germline loops: CDR1 LNHDA, CDR2 SQIVND (reference sequence). Trimming left V 10 bases short and J 6 bases short, with 13 bases between.

The chain employs TRBV4-3 and TRBJ2-3; 9 positions match TRBD2. This CDR3 contains 17 residues. Germline V gives CDR1 LGHNA, CDR2 YSLEER. Germline trimming cut 0 bases from V and 6 bases from J; bases unmatched to any gene: 10. The CDR3 DNA follows: TGCGCCAGCAGCCAAGATGGCGGGAGGGCCTTGAAGGATACGCAGTATTTT. Translating gives CASSQDGGRALKDTQYF.

A few counts support this clone. The CDR3 is CASSLGQLAGGHEQYF. The CDR3 nucleotides are TGTGCCAGCAGCTTGGGCCAGCTAGCGGGAGGCCACGAGCAGTACTTC. The genes are TRBV7-6 and TRBJ2-7; TRBD2 agrees at 11 bases. The junction had 9 bases not matched to a gene; V was cut back by 3 bases and J by 5 bases. This CDR3 is built from 16 residues. Germline V gene data show CDR1 as SGHVS and CDR2 as FNYEAQ. Full variable domain (remainder filled in from reference TRBV7-6 and TRBJ2-7): GAGVSQSPRYKVTKRGQDVALRCDPISGHVSLYWYRQALGQGPEFLTYFNYEAQQDKSGLPNDRFSAERPEGSISTLTIQRTEQRDSAMYRCASSLGQLAGGHEQYFGPGTRLTVT.

CDR3 bases: TGTGCCAGCAGCTTGAATCAGCAAGAGACCCAGTACTTC. It is translated as CASSLNQQETQYF. The rearrangement links TRBV7-2 to TRBJ2-5, with unresolved D. With 3 bases removed from V and 2 bases from J, the gap between germline ends came to 7 bases. The CDR3 spans 13 residues. Germline V lookup: CDR1 SGHTA, CDR2 FQGNSA.

The chain is built from TRBV27 and TRBJ2-7, with 7 bases fitting TRBD2. Unmatched junction bases numbered 8, after V lost 8 bases and J lost 7 bases. The CDR3 runs 12 residues. Germline V gene data show CDR1 as MNHEY and CDR2 as SMNVEV (reference sequence). This CDR3 is CASSPLGGEQYF. CDR3 nucleotide sequence: TGTGCCAGCTCGCCATTGGGAGGGGAGCAGTACTTC.

Only a few counts were recorded for this clone. CDR3 amino acids: CASGVRADTQYF. CDR3 nucleotides: TGTGCCTCTGGAGTACGCGCAGATACGCAGTATTTT. The chain joins TRBV19 to TRBJ2-3, with unresolved D. Germline assignment: CDR1 LNHDA and CDR2 SQIVND (reference sequence). The CDR3 contains 12 residues. The germline V and J ends were trimmed by 11 bases and 4 bases, with 13 bases remaining between them.

The chain's CDR3 is CASSINRGLNEKLFF. DNA for the CDR3: TGTGCCAGTAGTATCAACAGGGGACTCAATGAAAAACTGTTTTTT. The chain combines TRBV19 with TRBJ1-4; 7 bases map to TRBD1. Germline V gene data show CDR1 as LNHDA and CDR2 as SQIVND (reference sequence). This CDR3 is 15 amino acids long. J lost 5 bases, V lost 3 bases, and 6 bases had no gene match.

The V gene is TRBV7-9, the J gene TRBJ2-7, with a possible D match to TRBD2 (6 bases). Germline loops: CDR1 SEHNR, CDR2 FQNEAQ (reference sequence). This CDR3 spans 14 amino acids. The V and J ends lost 7 bases and 0 bases respectively, with 13 bases between them. Written as DNA, the CDR3 is TGTGCCAGCACCCACCGGGACTCCTCCTACGAGCAGTACTTC. Translating it yields CASTHRDSSYEQYF.

V usage is TRBV9 and J usage is TRBJ2-1; 7 bases agree with TRBD2. CDR3 length equals 15 residues. With V trimmed by 4 bases and J by 2 bases, 6 bases remained unmatched. Germline V lookup: CDR1 SGDLS, CDR2 YYNGEE. The CDR3 region is CASSPSGVTYNEQFF. In nucleotides, the CDR3 is TGTGCCAGCAGCCCCAGCGGGGTCACCTACAATGAGCAGTTCTTC.

The V and J genes are TRBV18 and TRBJ2-7, with no clear D. V was shortened by 3 bases and J by 5 bases, with 14 bases between the two germline ends. The CDR3 runs 14 residues. CDR1 and CDR2 from the germline V gene are KGHSH and LQKENI. DNA of the CDR3: TGTGCCAGCTCACCTGAGGTCGACGGCAACGAGCAGTACTTC. It codes for CASSPEVDGNEQYF.

The chain has TRBV30 and TRBJ2-1, with a tentative D call TRBD1 (6 bases). The V gene lost 0 bases and the J gene lost 4 bases, with 13 bases spanning the gap. CDR1 is GTSNPN and CDR2 is SVGIG in the germline V gene (reference sequence). This CDR3 is 15 amino acids long. CDR3 amino acids: CAWSVGEGQYNEQFF. CDR3 in DNA: TGTGCCTGGAGTGTAGGGGAAGGACAGTACAATGAGCAGTTCTTC.

This clone was detected only once. J is TRBJ1-2 and V is TRBV15, with a tentative D call TRBD1 (5 bases). Per the germline V gene, CDR1 is LNHNV and CDR2 is YYDKDF (reference sequence). The CDR3 totals 17 residues. V was trimmed by 1 base and J by 3 bases, leaving 18 bases between them. Written as DNA, the CDR3 is TGTGCCACCAGCAGAGGGGACTCGAGCCTCCCCTACTATGGCTACACCTTC. Its protein product is CATSRGDSSLPYYGYTF.

The rearrangement links TRBV9 to TRBJ2-1, with TRBD2 matching 13 bases. V was pared by 3 bases and J by 7 bases, with 7 bases of the junction left unmatched. CDR1 and CDR2 (germline): SGDLS, YYNGEE. The CDR3 spans 16 residues. The CDR3 region has the DNA TGTGCCAGCAGCGCCACCGGGACTAGCGGGAAGAATGAGCAGTTCTTC. The encoded protein is CASSATGTSGKNEQFF.

This clone was picked up a small number of times. This chain's CDR3 is CASSLGGGAGTEAFF. CDR3 DNA: TGTGCCAGCAGCTTGGGTGGAGGGGCTGGCACTGAAGCTTTCTTT. The chain joins TRBV5-4 to TRBJ1-1; D perhaps matches TRBD1 (5 bases). Germline V lookup: CDR1 SGHNT, CDR2 YYREEE (reference sequence). The germline V and J ends were trimmed by 0 bases and 4 bases, with 13 bases remaining between them. The CDR3 extends over 15 amino acids.